Below, 32 T cell receptor beta chains from the same sample are listed, as sequenced in a study of CD8 T cells in Susac syndrome. Reverse transcription of roughly 0.5 to 1 ug RNA was performed with random hexamers. TCRdb re-analysed the immunoSEQ multiplex PCR reads in MiXCR, keeping a single row per CDR3 protein. The table lists some 240,000 distinct CDR3 sequences, 90% to 97% of them singletons. Sequencing was carried out using CD4+ T cells from PBMCs. Receptor source: a human donor with Susac syndrome.

This chain links TRBV19 with TRBJ2-5, with TRBD1 identical over 10 bases. CDR3 length: 16 residues. Germline assignment: CDR1 LNHDA and CDR2 SQIVND (reference sequence). Trimming removed 4 bases from V and 4 bases from J; junction bases left unmatched: 9. In DNA, the CDR3 is TGTGCCAGTAGTAGGGGGACAGGGGAAGGATTAGAGACCCAGTACTTC. Translation gives CASSRGTGEGLETQYF.

The sample holds one count of this clonotype. The CDR3: CASSKGIGDGNEQYF. As DNA, the CDR3 is TGTGCCAGCTCTAAGGGGATTGGGGATGGGAACGAGCAGTACTTC. This chain links TRBV18 with TRBJ2-7; D might be TRBD1 (5 bases). Germline V gene sequence: CDR1 KGHSH, CDR2 LQKENI. The CDR3 extends over 15 amino acids. V was clipped by 6 bases and J by 5 bases, with 20 bases between them.

The rearrangement uses TRBV2 and TRBJ2-5; a weak D match, TRBD1 (6 bases). V gave up 7 bases and J gave up 0 bases, with 15 bases separating them. Germline V gene lookup returns CDR1 SNHLY and CDR2 FYNNEI. The CDR3 runs to 15 residues. The CDR3 here is CASTGTTGYQETQYF. CDR3 DNA: TGTGCCAGCACGGGAACGACAGGTTACCAAGAGACCCAGTACTTC.

This clonotype was detected only once. The rearrangement links TRBV29-1 to TRBJ2-3; 14 bases match TRBD2. Germline V gene data show CDR1 as SQVTM and CDR2 as ANQGSEA. The length of the CDR3 is 16 residues. V lost 3 bases and J lost 2; bases outside the gene matches: 4. The CDR3, as DNA: TGCAGCGTTGAGAAGGGACTAGCGGGAGACACAGATACGCAGTATTTT. Translating gives CSVEKGLAGDTDTQYF.

This clonotype has only one observation. The chain employs TRBV27 and TRBJ2-7; D remains unclear. Per the germline V gene, CDR1 is MNHEY and CDR2 is SMNVEV (reference sequence). The V end lost 4 bases, the J end lost 6 bases, and 7 bases lay between the germline ends. The CDR3 runs to 11 residues. The DNA for the CDR3 is TGTGCCAGCAGTTCAACCCCCGAGCAGTACTTC. It is translated as CASSSTPEQYF.

The V and J genes are TRBV2 and TRBJ1-1, with D hard to call. Germline loops: CDR1 SNHLY, CDR2 FYNNEI. CDR3 length: 14 residues. Deletions cut 7 bases from V and 4 bases from J, with 16 bases between. The DNA of the CDR3 is TGTGCCAGCACAGAGAAGAGGGTCCTCACTGAAGCTTTCTTT. Amino acid sequence: CASTEKRVLTEAFF.

This chain uses TRBV30 with TRBJ2-2; D is unresolved. The germline V gene encodes CDR1 GTSNPN and CDR2 SVGIG (reference sequence). V shed 2 bases and J shed 7 bases, with 8 bases lying between them. There are 12 residues in the CDR3. As DNA, the CDR3 is TGTGCCTGGAGTCTGGGCCTCGGGGAGCTGTTTTTT. It translates to CAWSLGLGELFF.

The chain recombines TRBV20-1 with TRBJ2-2; D is unclear. V gave up 1 base and J gave up 0 bases, with 9 bases separating them. The CDR3 is made up of 15 amino acids. CDR1 is DFQATT, CDR2 SNEGSKA, per germline (reference sequence). The DNA for the CDR3 is TGCAGTGCTAGAGCGCCAGCTACGAACACCGGGGAGCTGTTTTTT. This gives the protein CSARAPATNTGELFF.

The V call is TRBV5-1, the J call TRBJ1-1; 11 nucleotides match TRBD1. CDR1 and CDR2 from the germline V gene are SGHRS and YFSETQ. This CDR3 is 15 amino acids long. The V segment lost 3 bases and the J segment 5 bases; nucleotides outside the gene matches: 6. The DNA of the CDR3 is TGCGCCAGCAGCTGGACAGGGGGCCGGAGGACTGAAGCTTTCTTT. Amino acid sequence: CASSWTGGRRTEAFF.

This sequence joins TRBV30 and TRBJ1-5; D call uncertain. In germline, CDR1 is GTSNPN, CDR2 SVGIG (reference sequence). V was trimmed by 0 bases and J by 3 bases, leaving 3 bases between them. The CDR3 spans 12 residues. The DNA of the CDR3 is TGTGCCTGGAGTGTGTTCAATCAGCCCCAGCATTTT. Protein product: CAWSVFNQPQHF.

CDR3 DNA sequence: TGCAGTGCTAGTCTCCACGGGGCTTTGAACACTGAAGCTTTCTTT. Translated: CSASLHGALNTEAFF. The gene calls are TRBV20-1 and TRBJ1-1; D may be TRBD1 (5 bases). Germline V gives CDR1 DFQATT, CDR2 SNEGSKA (reference sequence). V gave up 3 bases and J gave up 0 bases, with 14 bases separating them. The CDR3 runs to 15 residues.

V gene TRBV11-3 combines with J gene TRBJ2-5; D is undetermined. Germline V gene lookup returns CDR1 SGHNT and CDR2 YENEEA. The CDR3 extends over 17 amino acids. V was shortened by 1 base and J by 3 bases, with 18 bases between the two germline ends. CDR3 nucleotide sequence: TGTGCCAGCAGCTTAGGTTATCTTGGCAAGGTGGAAGAGACCCAGTACTTC. This codes for CASSLGYLGKVEETQYF.

This clonotype is a singleton in its sample. The chain recombines TRBV5-1 with TRBJ2-3; 7 bases align to TRBD2. The germline V gene encodes CDR1 SGHRS and CDR2 YFSETQ. J lost 6 bases, V lost 1 base, and 5 bases had no gene match. There are 14 residues in the CDR3. The CDR3 bases are TGCGCCAGCAGCTTGACGGCGGGAGCGGATACGCAGTATTTT. Translating it yields CASSLTAGADTQYF. The whole variable domain, filled in from reference TRBV5-1 and TRBJ2-3, reads KAGVTQTPRYLIKTRGQQVTLSCSPISGHRSVSWYQQTPGQGLQFLFEYFSETQRNKGNFPGRFSGRQFSNSRSEMNVSTLELGDSALYLCASSLTAGADTQYFGPGTRLTVL.

V is TRBV29-1 and J is TRBJ1-1, with D hard to call. The germline V gene has CDR1 SQVTM and CDR2 ANQGSEA. The CDR3 totals 14 residues. V was shortened by 3 bases and J by 5 bases, with 16 bases between the two germline ends. The CDR3 region is CSVDFAGSGTEAFF. The CDR3 DNA is TGCAGCGTTGATTTCGCGGGGTCGGGAACTGAAGCTTTCTTT.

J is TRBJ1-5 and V is TRBV30, with D unclear. The CDR3 has 13 residues. V lost 4 bases to trimming and J lost 1 base, with 8 bases between them. Germline V lookup: CDR1 GTSNPN, CDR2 SVGIG (reference sequence). DNA of the CDR3: TGTGCCTGGAACCCCGGGAGCAATCAGCCCCAGCATTTT. It codes for CAWNPGSNQPQHF.

On this clonotype: One end of the junction fails to match germline, which may point to a read error. The chain joins TRBV30 to TRBJ2-3, with 7 bases identical to TRBD2. The length of the CDR3 is 15 residues. Per germline, CDR1 GTSNPN and CDR2 SVGIG (reference sequence). CDR3 residues: CASSPASGTTDTQYF. In DNA form, the CDR3 reads TGTGCCTCGAGTCCGGCTAGCGGAACCACAGATACGCAGTATTTT. Full variable domain (outside the CDR3, taken from reference TRBV30 and TRBJ2-3): SQTIHQWPATLVQPVGSPLSLECTVEGTSNPNLYWYRQAAGRGLQLLFYSVGIGQISSEVPQNLSASRPQDRQFILSSKKLLLSDSGFYLCASSPASGTTDTQYFGPGTRLTVL.

The V call is TRBV20-1, the J call TRBJ2-1; 11 nucleotides agree with TRBD2. V lost 5 bases to trimming and J lost 2 bases; unmatched junction nucleotides: 2. The CDR3 is 14 residues long. Germline V gene sequence: CDR1 DFQATT, CDR2 SNEGSKA (reference sequence). The chain's CDR3 is CSAHSGRAYNEQFF. CDR3 bases: TGCAGTGCTCATAGCGGGAGGGCCTACAATGAGCAGTTCTTC.

The chain is built from TRBV29-1 and TRBJ2-5; D is unresolved. Germline CDR1 reads SQVTM; CDR2 reads ANQGSEA. The CDR3 extends over 13 amino acids. Trimming cost V 3 bases and J 5 bases, with 13 bases left between them. CDR3 sequence (DNA): TGCAGCGTTGATTTCCTCCTGGGGGAGACCCAGTACTTC. This encodes CSVDFLLGETQYF.

The sample holds one count of this clonotype. The chain joins TRBV6-2 or TRBV6-3 to TRBJ2-5, with 11 bases matching TRBD1. This CDR3 has 16 residues. V gave up 7 bases and J gave up 4 bases; unmatched junction bases: 11. Germline values: CDR1 MNHEY, CDR2 SVGEGT. The CDR3 sequence: CASNLGQGAPRETQYF. The CDR3 nucleotides are TGTGCCAGCAACCTAGGACAGGGGGCGCCGCGAGAGACCCAGTACTTC.

This sequence joins TRBV28 and TRBJ1-3; the D gene is possibly TRBD1 (5 bases). Trimming left V 10 bases short and J 4 bases short, with 17 bases between. From germline, CDR1 is MDHEN and CDR2 SYDVKM. The CDR3 has 14 amino acids. The CDR3 DNA follows: TGTGCCATTCGGGGGGGAACGACGGGAAACACCATATATTTT. Translating gives CAIRGGTTGNTIYF.

This rearrangement joins TRBV5-1 to TRBJ2-7, with no clear D. CDR1 and CDR2 from the germline V gene are SGHRS and YFSETQ. The length of the CDR3 is 14 residues. Trimming removed 1 base at V and 1 base at J, with 9 bases between. The DNA for the CDR3 is TGCGCCAGCAGCTTGACGGCGGAGTCCTACGAGCAGTACTTC. The encoded protein is CASSLTAESYEQYF. Full variable domain (outside the CDR3, taken from reference TRBV5-1 and TRBJ2-7): KAGVTQTPRYLIKTRGQQVTLSCSPISGHRSVSWYQQTPGQGLQFLFEYFSETQRNKGNFPGRFSGRQFSNSRSEMNVSTLELGDSALYLCASSLTAESYEQYFGPGTRLTVT.

This clonotype is a singleton in its sample. The chain has TRBV5-4 and TRBJ2-1; no clear D. V gave up 2 bases and J gave up 7 bases, with 7 bases separating them. Germline CDR1 is SGHNT and CDR2 is YYREEE (reference sequence). The CDR3 is made up of 12 amino acids. The CDR3 region is CASSLPRNEQFF. The CDR3 nucleotides read TGTGCCAGCAGCTTACCCAGGAATGAGCAGTTCTTC.

V usage is TRBV20-1 and J usage is TRBJ1-1; 8 bases align to TRBD1. In germline, CDR1 is DFQATT, CDR2 SNEGSKA (reference sequence). The junction had 17 bases not matched to a gene; V was cut back by 5 bases and J by 0 bases. There are 18 residues in the CDR3. The chain's CDR3 is CSAAFLGPRTGLNTEAFF. In DNA form, the CDR3 reads TGCAGTGCTGCCTTTTTAGGCCCACGGACAGGGCTGAACACTGAAGCTTTCTTT.

V and J are TRBV30 and TRBJ2-5; the D call may be TRBD1 or TRBD2 (6 bases each). Trimming pared 3 bases from V and 5 bases from J, leaving 16 bases between. The CDR3 runs 14 residues. Germline CDR1 is GTSNPN and CDR2 is SVGIG (reference sequence). The CDR3 nucleotides read TGTGCCTGGAGCCTTCCGGGGGCCGAGGAGACCCAGTACTTC. Translated, it gives CAWSLPGAEETQYF.

The chain uses TRBV14 and TRBJ2-6, with a weak D call TRBD1 (5 bases). The germline V and J ends were trimmed by 4 bases and 4 bases, with 14 bases remaining between them. Germline CDR1 SGHDN, CDR2 FVKESK. The CDR3 is made up of 16 amino acids. CDR3: CASSLLGAPGANVLTF. The CDR3 DNA is TGTGCCAGCAGCCTACTTGGGGCGCCCGGGGCCAACGTCCTGACTTTC.

This clonotype was observed once. This chain links TRBV29-1 with TRBJ1-1; no firm D call. In germline, CDR1 is SQVTM, CDR2 ANQGSEA. This CDR3 comprises 12 residues. Trimming stripped 1 base from V and 1 base from J, with 4 bases between. The CDR3 reads CSVEATNTEAFF. CDR3 nucleotide sequence: TGCAGCGTTGAAGCAACGAACACTGAAGCTTTCTTT.

The chain links TRBV28 to TRBJ2-5, with a weak D call TRBD1 (6 bases). Germline assignment: CDR1 MDHEN and CDR2 SYDVKM. The CDR3 contains 15 residues. V lost 2 bases to trimming and J lost 9 bases, with 19 bases between them. The CDR3 nucleotides are TGTGCCAGCAGTTTAGGGGGACACCGAAGGGTGGCCCAGTACTTC. This codes for CASSLGGHRRVAQYF.

The chain links TRBV7-3 to TRBJ2-1, with D perhaps matching TRBD1 (5 bases). There are 15 residues in the CDR3. Trimming pared 10 bases from V and 0 bases from J, leaving 16 bases between. Germline lookup yields CDR1 SGHTA and CDR2 FQGTGA. CDR3 in DNA: TGTGCCACTTCTGGGGCTCCAAGCTCCTACAATGAGCAGTTCTTC. The encoded protein is CATSGAPSSYNEQFF. Based on the CDR3 plus reference TRBV7-3 and TRBJ2-1, the full variable domain is GAGVSQTPSNKVTEKGKYVELRCDPISGHTALYWYRQSLGQGPEFLIYFQGTGAADDSGLPNDRFFAVRPEGSVSTLKIQRTERGDSAVYLCATSGAPSSYNEQFFGPGTRLTVL.

The rearrangement links TRBV25-1 to TRBJ2-7; 10 nucleotides align to TRBD2. Trimming took 5 bases from V and 0 from J; bases not matched to a gene: 4. This CDR3 region has 15 residues. Germline V gene lookup returns CDR1 MGHDK and CDR2 SYGVNS. The DNA for the CDR3 is TGTGCCAGCAGTAGAGGACTAGCGGACTCCTACGAGCAGTACTTC. Protein sequence: CASSRGLADSYEQYF.

This clonotype was seen more than once but under ten times. The chain carries TRBV11-2 and TRBJ2-7; possible D gene TRBD1, 6 bases. Germline V gene lookup returns CDR1 SGHAT and CDR2 FQNNGV. This CDR3 has 14 amino acids. V lost 1 base, J lost 4 bases, and 11 bases lay in between. The CDR3 loop is CASSLGAGAYEQYF. In nucleotides, the CDR3 is TGTGCCAGCAGCTTAGGGGCAGGGGCATACGAGCAGTACTTC.

The chain has TRBV19 and TRBJ1-2, with unresolved D. The V gene's germline CDR1 is LNHDA and CDR2 SQIVND (reference sequence). The CDR3 has 15 amino acids. The ends were cut back, 3 bases at V and 2 bases at J, with 13 bases in the middle. The CDR3 region has the DNA TGTGCCAGTAGTATGTCTCCCACCTTAAACTATGGCTACACCTTC. Translated: CASSMSPTLNYGYTF.

The V call is TRBV7-3, the J call TRBJ1-5; 8 bases agree with TRBD1. The germline gives CDR1 SGHTA, CDR2 FQGTGA. The CDR3 covers 14 residues. The trim removed 5 bases at V and 6 bases at J, leaving 6 bases unmatched. The CDR3 nucleotides are TGTGCCAGCAGCCCGGGGACAGGTCCTCAGCCCCAGCATTTT. Protein sequence: CASSPGTGPQPQHF.